This TCR beta chain was identified in a study of cytomegalovirus exposure and HLA in healthy donors. Overall study findings and caveats: A link between a missense DCLRE1C variant and TCR beta V- and J-gene trimming emerged from a later analysis. By HLA locus, TCR association rates varied in a later analysis, with DRB1 showing the most and HLA-C the fewest. Cytomegalovirus status, reportedly, was diagnosed with high specificity and sensitivity by the classifier. Reportedly, fewer N-insertions than the approximately 700-donor mean appeared in an Asian-associated ancestry cluster in a later analysis.

The CDR3 sequence is 15 residues long. Germline values: CDR1 MDHEN, CDR2 SYDVKM. The germline V and J ends were trimmed by 2 bases and 5 bases, with 13 bases remaining between them. The PCR contained 60 Vbeta and 13 Jbeta primers. TCRdb's table, derived via immunoSEQ multiplex PCR, lists solely in-frame clones and lacks some. The sample yields 200,000 or so clones, 75% to 90% seen once. On this clone: What it recognizes is unknown.

The source of this sequence is a woman aged 45-59 years in good health and CMV-seropositive. The sequencing sample was made of PBMCs. This chain connects TRBV28 to TRBJ2-1; D may be TRBD2 (5 bases). The CDR3 protein is CASSLSLASHNEQFF. DNA for the CDR3: TGTGCCAGCAGTTTAAGCCTAGCTTCCCACAATGAGCAGTTCTTC. Full variable domain (outside the CDR3, taken from reference TRBV28 and TRBJ2-1): DVKVTQSSRYLVKRTGEKVFLECVQDMDHENMFWYRQDPGLGLRLIYFSYDVKMKEKGDIPEGYSVSREKKERFSLILESASTNQTSMYLCASSLSLASHNEQFFGPGTRLTVL.